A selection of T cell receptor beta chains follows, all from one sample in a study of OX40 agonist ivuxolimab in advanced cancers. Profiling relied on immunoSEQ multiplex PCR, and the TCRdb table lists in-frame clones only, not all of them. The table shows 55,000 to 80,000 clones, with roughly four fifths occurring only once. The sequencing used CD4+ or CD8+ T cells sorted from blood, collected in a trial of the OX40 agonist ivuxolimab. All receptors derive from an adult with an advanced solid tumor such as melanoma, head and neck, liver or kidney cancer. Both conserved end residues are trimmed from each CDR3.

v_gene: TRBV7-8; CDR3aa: ASSFGGRLNEKLF
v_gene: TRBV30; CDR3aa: AWSPKGGPSNQPQH
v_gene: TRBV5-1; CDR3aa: ASSPDGREAETQY
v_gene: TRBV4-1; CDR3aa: ASSPQQGDNEQY
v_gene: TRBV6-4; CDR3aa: ASSDSLGNQPQH
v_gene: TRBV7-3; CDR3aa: ASSLGGVQGADYGYT
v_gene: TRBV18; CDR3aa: ASSPSGGSTDTQY
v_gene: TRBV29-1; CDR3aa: SVSPGQGYPEAF
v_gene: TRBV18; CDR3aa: ASSPRPEGRGQDGYT
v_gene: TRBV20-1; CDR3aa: SARRNTEAF